These 28 T cell receptor beta chains originate from one sample sequenced in a study of blood T cell repertoires in COVID-19. The assay was immunoSEQ multiplex PCR, and TCRdb's table has in-frame clones only and misses some. The data show around 46,000 clones, approximately 85% seen once. Sequencing was performed on peripheral blood. The source of these receptors is a human donor in a cohort sampled during active COVID-19. The donor label of this sample is uncertain.

This chain links TRBV6-1 with TRBJ2-1; D is undetermined. Trimming took 2 bases from V and 4 from J, leaving 12 bases between them. The CDR3 runs 15 residues. Germline lookup yields CDR1 MNHNS and CDR2 SASEGT. The CDR3 DNA reads TGTGCCAGCAGTGAACAGGCCAGAGAATACAATGAGCAGTTCTTC. Translated: CASSEQAREYNEQFF.

The chain joins TRBV6-5 to TRBJ2-3; D is unresolved. CDR3 size: 14 residues. V lost 2 bases and J lost 3, with 9 bases in between. Per the germline V gene, CDR1 is MNHEY and CDR2 is SVGAGI. This CDR3 reads CASSYGPRTDTQYF. The CDR3, as DNA: TGTGCCAGCAGTTACGGCCCTAGGACAGATACGCAGTATTTT.

The CDR3 bases are TGCGCCAGCAGCCCTCGGGAGTGGAGGGATGAAAAACTGTTTTTT. This codes for CASSPREWRDEKLFF. The V gene is TRBV4-1, the J gene TRBJ1-4; D unclear. The germline CDR1 and CDR2 sequences are MGHRA and YSYEKL. The CDR3 runs to 15 residues. Deletions cut 4 bases from V and 6 bases from J, with 15 bases between.

This rearrangement joins TRBV28 to TRBJ2-5; 8 bases are a match to TRBD1. This CDR3 is built from 14 residues. Germline V lookup: CDR1 MDHEN, CDR2 SYDVKM. V shed 2 bases and J 6 bases; nucleotides not matched to a gene: 5. The CDR3 loop reads CASSLTGQGKTQYF. The DNA for the CDR3 is TGTGCCAGCAGTTTAACCGGACAGGGAAAGACCCAGTACTTC. The full variable domain, its missing parts supplied by reference TRBV28 and TRBJ2-5, is DVKVTQSSRYLVKRTGEKVFLECVQDMDHENMFWYRQDPGLGLRLIYFSYDVKMKEKGDIPEGYSVSREKKERFSLILESASTNQTSMYLCASSLTGQGKTQYFGPGTRLLVL.

The genes are TRBV19 and TRBJ2-7; 8 bases line up with TRBD1. Germline V gives CDR1 LNHDA, CDR2 SQIVND (reference sequence). This CDR3 comprises 15 residues. Trimming took 4 bases from V and 0 from J; bases not matched to a gene: 5. The CDR3 nucleotides are TGTGCCAGTAGTACCGGACAGGGTCTCTCCTACGAGCAGTACTTC. Translating gives CASSTGQGLSYEQYF. Variable domain in full (rest from reference TRBV19 and TRBJ2-7): DGGITQSPKYLFRKEGQNVTLSCEQNLNHDAMYWYRQDPGQGLRLIYYSQIVNDFQKGDIAEGYSVSREKKESFPLTVTSAQKNPTAFYLCASSTGQGLSYEQYFGPGTRLTVT.

The gene calls are TRBV6-5 and TRBJ1-5; D is possibly TRBD1 (6 bases). Trimming pared 5 bases from V and 0 bases from J, leaving 8 bases between. The germline gives CDR1 MNHEY, CDR2 SVGAGI. This CDR3 is 14 amino acids long. CDR3 in amino acids: CASSRQVSNQPQHF. For the CDR3, the DNA is TGTGCCAGCAGTAGACAGGTTAGCAATCAGCCCCAGCATTTT.

The V and J genes are TRBV24-1 and TRBJ2-3, with 8 positions matching TRBD2. The CDR3 has 17 residues. J lost 1 base, V lost 3 bases, and 8 bases had no gene match. The germline V gene has CDR1 KGHDR and CDR2 SFDVKD. The CDR3 sequence: CATSDPGGAGGTDTQYF. The CDR3 coding sequence is TGTGCCACCAGTGATCCGGGGGGGGCTGGGGGCACAGATACGCAGTATTTT.

The J gene is TRBJ2-1, the V gene TRBV7-9; tentative D call: TRBD2 (6 bases). Trimming shortened V by 2 bases and J by 8 bases, and 25 bases separated the two germline ends. CDR3 length equals 18 residues. Looked up from germline, CDR1 is SEHNR and CDR2 is FQNEAQ (reference sequence). CDR3 amino acids: CASSLLFSGGNSKDEQFF. CDR3 DNA: TGTGCCAGCAGCTTATTGTTTTCGGGCGGGAACTCCAAGGATGAGCAGTTCTTC.

This clone was found once. For the CDR3, the DNA is TGTGCCAGCAGTTCCCCTGGCGGCGGCTCTGGAAACACCATATATTTT. Translation: CASSSPGGGSGNTIYF. This chain links TRBV6-5 with TRBJ1-3; D gene ambiguous. Germline CDR1 reads MNHEY; CDR2 reads SVGAGI. V lost 4 bases, J lost 0 bases, and 13 bases lay in between. The CDR3 is 16 amino acids.

The V and J genes are TRBV2 and TRBJ1-5; 10 positions match TRBD1. CDR1 and CDR2 (germline): SNHLY, FYNNEI. J lost 4 bases, V lost 6 bases, and 6 bases had no gene match. The CDR3 covers 15 residues. CDR3 in amino acids: CASSPGQGTNQPQHF. The CDR3 nucleotides are TGTGCCAGCAGCCCGGGACAGGGGACTAATCAGCCCCAGCATTTT.

The chain joins TRBV5-5 to TRBJ1-5; TRBD1 matches at 7 bases. V shed 4 bases, J shed 3 bases, and the junction held 7 bases outside the gene matches. The length of the CDR3 is 15 residues. Looked up from germline, CDR1 is SGHKS and CDR2 is YYEKEE (reference sequence). The CDR3: CASSGDSPTNQPQHF. CDR3 coding DNA: TGTGCCAGCAGCGGGGACAGCCCTACCAATCAGCCCCAGCATTTT.

The chain is built from TRBV5-1 and TRBJ1-4, with 11 bases aligning to TRBD1. The CDR3 extends over 18 amino acids. J was trimmed by 1 base and V by 4 bases; bases with no gene match: 9. In germline, CDR1 is SGHRS, CDR2 YFSETQ. In DNA, the CDR3 is TGCGCCAGCAGCCCGGGGACAGGGGGGGGCGGAACTAATGAAAAACTGTTTTTT. Amino acids: CASSPGTGGGGTNEKLFF.

The chain carries TRBV9 and TRBJ2-1; D uncertain. Per the germline V gene, CDR1 is SGDLS and CDR2 is YYNGEE. The CDR3 has 13 amino acids. V was cut by 4 bases and J by 12 bases, with 17 bases left in between. CDR3: CASSPIAAGAQFF. For the CDR3, the DNA is TGTGCCAGCAGCCCAATTGCCGCAGGTGCGCAGTTCTTC.

The chain employs TRBV7-2 and TRBJ2-2, with TRBD2 matching over 8 bases. V gave up 5 bases and J gave up 4 bases; unmatched junction bases: 6. The CDR3 sequence is 15 residues long. Germline values: CDR1 SGHTA, CDR2 FQGNSA. The CDR3 loop reads CASSPRGGGTGELFF. The CDR3 bases are TGTGCCAGCAGCCCCCGGGGGGGAGGCACCGGGGAGCTGTTTTTT.

The chain uses TRBV3-1 (or the pseudogene TRBV3-2) and TRBJ2-1, with D unresolved. This CDR3 comprises 12 residues. Germline V gene lookup returns CDR1 LGHDT and CDR2 YNNKEL (reference sequence). Trimming took 1 base from V and 8 from J, leaving 6 bases between them. The CDR3 is CASSQVSHEQFF. The CDR3 DNA follows: TGTGCCAGCAGCCAAGTCTCCCATGAGCAGTTCTTC.

The gene calls are TRBV9 and TRBJ2-7; 8 bases fit TRBD2. Trimming took 3 bases from V and 3 from J; bases not matched to a gene: 5. Germline CDR1 reads SGDLS; CDR2 reads YYNGEE. The length of the CDR3 is 14 residues. The CDR3 sequence: CASSGGLEGYEQYF. As DNA, the CDR3 is TGTGCCAGCAGCGGGGGACTAGAGGGCTACGAGCAGTACTTC.

The chain is built from TRBV9 and TRBJ1-2; D is unresolved. The CDR3 is 13 residues long. Germline CDR1 SGDLS, CDR2 YYNGEE. V lost 3 bases, J lost 5 bases, and 11 bases lay in between. Here the CDR3 DNA reads TGTGCCAGCAGCGCAGGCGAACAGTATGGCTACACCTTC. Protein product: CASSAGEQYGYTF.

The chain links TRBV2 to TRBJ2-3; the D gene is possibly TRBD2 (5 bases). V lost 3 bases and J 4 bases, leaving 11 bases between the germline ends. The CDR3 covers 14 residues. The germline gives CDR1 SNHLY, CDR2 FYNNEI. The CDR3 loop is CASSEWEPADTQYF. In DNA, the CDR3 is TGTGCCAGCAGTGAGTGGGAGCCTGCAGATACGCAGTATTTT.

The CDR3 sequence: CASSSPGQGYGYTF. CDR3 nucleotide sequence: TGTGCCAGCAGTTCTCCGGGACAGGGGTATGGCTACACCTTC. V gene TRBV6-2 or TRBV6-3 combines with J gene TRBJ1-2, with TRBD1 matching 10 bases. The CDR3 is 14 residues long. V was clipped by 4 bases and J by 5 bases; unmatched bases: 4. The germline CDR1 and CDR2 sequences are MNHEY and SVGEGT.

This clone turned up a few times. The chain recombines TRBV5-1 with TRBJ2-7, with 8 nucleotides matching TRBD1. The CDR3 is 12 residues long. V lost 4 bases to trimming and J lost 5 bases; unmatched junction nucleotides: 2. Germline loops: CDR1 SGHRS, CDR2 YFSETQ. In DNA form, the CDR3 reads TGCGCCAGCAGCCCCAGGGGGCACGAGCAGTACTTC. Translating gives CASSPRGHEQYF. Full variable domain (remainder filled in from reference TRBV5-1 and TRBJ2-7): KAGVTQTPRYLIKTRGQQVTLSCSPISGHRSVSWYQQTPGQGLQFLFEYFSETQRNKGNFPGRFSGRQFSNSRSEMNVSTLELGDSALYLCASSPRGHEQYFGPGTRLTVT.

This chain's CDR3 is CSVKQGGTDTQYF. The CDR3 coding sequence is TGCAGCGTCAAACAGGGTGGCACAGATACGCAGTATTTT. The chain links TRBV29-1 to TRBJ2-3; D is possibly TRBD1 (6 bases). The V gene's germline CDR1 is SQVTM and CDR2 ANQGSEA. The V gene lost 6 bases and the J gene lost 1 base, with 11 bases spanning the gap. The CDR3 is 13 amino acids.

The V gene is TRBV19, the J gene TRBJ2-2, with 9 bases identical to TRBD1. The trim removed 5 bases at V and 4 bases at J, leaving 5 bases unmatched. CDR3 length equals 15 residues. Germline values: CDR1 LNHDA, CDR2 SQIVND (reference sequence). In DNA form, the CDR3 reads TGTGCCAGTAGTCGAGGGACAGGGTTCACCGGGGAGCTGTTTTTT. Protein sequence: CASSRGTGFTGELFF.

This clone was seen only once. This rearrangement joins TRBV7-8 to TRBJ2-1, with 7 positions matching TRBD1. V shed 1 base and J 1 base; nucleotides not matched to a gene: 4. The germline CDR1 and CDR2 sequences are SGHVS and FQNEAQ. This CDR3 has 16 amino acids. The CDR3 DNA follows: TGTGCCAGCAGCTTAGTTCCAGGGGGTTCCTACAATGAGCAGTTCTTC. Its translation: CASSLVPGGSYNEQFF.

The rearrangement uses TRBV2 and TRBJ1-3; TRBD1 matches at 7 bases. V shed 5 bases, J shed 0 bases, and the junction held 7 bases outside the gene matches. CDR1 and CDR2 (germline): SNHLY, FYNNEI. The CDR3 consists of 16 residues. The CDR3 nucleotides are TGTGCCAGCAGTTTTCCGGGACAGTACTCTGGAAACACCATATATTTT. The encoded protein is CASSFPGQYSGNTIYF.

This clone was recorded only once. The V and J genes are TRBV2 and TRBJ2-1, with TRBD2 as a possible D gene (5 bases). The CDR3 sequence is 11 residues long. Germline V gives CDR1 SNHLY, CDR2 FYNNEI. CDR3 protein: CACGLVNEQFF. CDR3 in DNA: TGTGCTTGCGGGCTTGTTAATGAGCAGTTCTTC.

The chain recombines TRBV5-8 with TRBJ1-5; 9 bases fit TRBD1. V dropped 4 bases and J dropped 4; count of bases not matched to a gene: 6. The CDR3 is 15 amino acids. Germline V gene data show CDR1 as SGHTS and CDR2 as YDEGEE. CDR3 nucleotide sequence: TGTGCCAGCAGCCCCGGGACAGGGAAGAATCAGCCCCAGCATTTT. Encoded protein: CASSPGTGKNQPQHF.

The gene calls are TRBV3-1 (or the pseudogene TRBV3-2) and TRBJ2-2, with a tentative D call TRBD1 (7 bases). V was trimmed by 4 bases and J by 4 bases, leaving 13 bases between them. There are 15 residues in the CDR3. Germline CDR1 LGHDT, CDR2 YNNKEL (reference sequence). The CDR3 region has the DNA TGTGCCAGCAGCCCCGGCAGGGGGGTCACCGGGGAGCTGTTTTTT. Protein: CASSPGRGVTGELFF.

This clone was observed a single time. V is TRBV19 and J is TRBJ2-1, with 12 positions matching TRBD2. The V and J ends lost 5 bases and 2 bases, in that order; junction bases with no gene match: 4. This CDR3 region has 16 residues. Germline V gives CDR1 LNHDA, CDR2 SQIVND (reference sequence). DNA of the CDR3: TGTGCCAGTAGTCGGCTAGCGGGGGGGACCTACAATGAGCAGTTCTTC. It encodes CASSRLAGGTYNEQFF.